The next 12 T cell receptor beta chains were all read from a single sample in a study of T cells after yellow fever vaccination. TCRdb ran MiXCR on the 5' RACE reads and lists one entry per CDR3 protein. The table includes some 320,000 distinct CDR3 sequences, about 10% detected once. The sequences come from CD4+ T cells sorted from PBMCs, collected 45 days after the yellow fever booster vaccination. The receptors were gathered from a man between 18 and 35 years old who received the YFV17D yellow fever vaccine.

This clonotype appeared many times. The chain uses TRBV4-2 and TRBJ1-1, with unresolved D. The CDR3 covers 12 residues. Per the germline V gene, CDR1 is LGHNA and CDR2 is YNFKEQ. V gave up 1 base and J gave up 7 bases, with 7 bases separating them. Written as DNA, the CDR3 is TGTGCCAGCAGCCAAGGCGGGCGTGAAGCTTTCTTT. Translation: CASSQGGREAFF.

This chain links TRBV9 with TRBJ2-2; unclear D gene. Germline V gene sequence: CDR1 SGDLS, CDR2 YYNGEE. V was trimmed by 1 base and J by 2 bases, leaving 9 bases between them. The CDR3 extends over 15 amino acids. DNA of the CDR3: TGTGCCAGCAGCGTACTAACAGAAAACACCGGGGAGCTGTTTTTT. It specifies CASSVLTENTGELFF.

This clonotype was detected a few times. The chain couples TRBV7-9 to TRBJ2-5, with TRBD2 identical over 10 bases. Per germline, CDR1 SEHNR and CDR2 FQNEAQ (reference sequence). This CDR3 spans 16 amino acids. The ends lost 3 bases at V and 4 bases at J; junction bases unmatched: 8. The DNA for the CDR3 is TGTGCCAGCAGCTTCCCTAGCGGGGGAAGTGGAGAGACCCAGTACTTC. This sequence encodes CASSFPSGGSGETQYF.

This clonotype has only a few counts. This chain links TRBV11-1 with TRBJ2-2; 7 nucleotides line up with TRBD1. Germline V CDR1 and CDR2: SGHAT, FQDESV (reference sequence). The CDR3 runs 15 residues. V shed 3 bases, J shed 4 bases, and the junction held 5 bases outside the gene matches. CDR3 residues: CASSFRDRTTGELFF. For the CDR3, the DNA is TGTGCCAGCAGCTTCCGGGACAGAACCACCGGGGAGCTGTTTTTT. Supplemented by reference TRBV11-1 and TRBJ2-2, the full variable domain reads EAEVAQSPRYKITEKSQAVAFWCDPISGHATLYWYRQILGQGPELLVQFQDESVVDDSQLPKDRFSAERLKGVDSTLKIQPAELGDSAMYLCASSFRDRTTGELFFGEGSRLTVL.

The chain has TRBV14 and TRBJ2-6; TRBD1 matches at 9 bases. The length of the CDR3 is 16 residues. Germline V gene data show CDR1 as SGHDN and CDR2 as FVKESK. The trim removed 6 bases at V and 0 bases at J, leaving 3 bases unmatched. The CDR3 region is CASRGQGLSGANVLTF. The CDR3 DNA reads as TGTGCCAGCAGGGGACAGGGCCTCTCTGGGGCCAACGTCCTGACTTTC.

This chain connects TRBV5-6 to TRBJ1-5; no clear D. The V end was cut by 0 bases, the J end by 3 bases, with 10 bases between. The germline gives CDR1 SGHDT, CDR2 YYEEEE. CDR3 length equals 15 residues. The CDR3 DNA follows: TGTGCCAGCAGCTTGGGGGGTCGGGTCAATCAGCCCCAGCATTTT. Translating gives CASSLGGRVNQPQHF. The variable domain in full, completed from reference TRBV5-6 and TRBJ1-5, reads DAGVTQSPTHLIKTRGQQVTLRCSPKSGHDTVSWYQQALGQGPQFIFQYYEEEERQRGNFPDRFSGHQFPNYSSELNVNALLLGDSALYLCASSLGGRVNQPQHFGDGTRLSIL.

This clonotype was observed a handful of times. The chain employs TRBV5-4 and TRBJ2-7, with TRBD1 as a possible D gene (5 bases). The V gene lost 0 bases and the J gene lost 3 bases, with 10 bases spanning the gap. Germline CDR1 SGHNT, CDR2 YYREEE (reference sequence). This CDR3 contains 14 residues. CDR3 protein: CASSLETDLYEQYV. CDR3 coding DNA: TGTGCCAGCAGCTTGGAGACAGATCTCTACGAGCAGTACGTC.

The table lists this clonotype with a few counts. This chain joins TRBV5-1 and TRBJ2-7; D is unresolved. Trimming stripped 4 bases from V and 3 bases from J, with 8 bases between. CDR3 length: 12 residues. Germline-derived CDR1 and CDR2 are SGHRS and YFSETQ. The CDR3 reads CASSVQSYEQYF. The CDR3 DNA sequence: TGCGCCAGCAGCGTGCAGAGCTACGAGCAGTACTTC. The complete variable domain, with remaining parts taken from reference TRBV5-1 and TRBJ2-7, reads KAGVTQTPRYLIKTRGQQVTLSCSPISGHRSVSWYQQTPGQGLQFLFEYFSETQRNKGNFPGRFSGRQFSNSRSEMNVSTLELGDSALYLCASSVQSYEQYFGPGTRLTVT.

This clonotype was detected only a few times. This rearrangement joins TRBV5-1 to TRBJ2-3; TRBD2 matches 9 bases. J lost 6 bases, V lost 1 base, and 3 bases had no gene match. The CDR3 has 14 amino acids. In germline, CDR1 is SGHRS, CDR2 YFSETQ. CDR3 sequence reads: CASSLYLAGDTQYF. As DNA, the CDR3 is TGCGCCAGCAGCTTGTACCTAGCGGGGGATACGCAGTATTTT.

This clonotype was recorded at least ten times. The V call is TRBV4-3, the J call TRBJ1-1; D not resolved. The germline CDR1 and CDR2 sequences are LGHNA and YSLEER. The CDR3 is 13 residues long. V lost 0 bases and J 8 bases, leaving 10 bases between the germline ends. CDR3 residues: CASSQDLRFEAFF. The CDR3 DNA reads as TGCGCCAGCAGCCAAGATCTTCGTTTCGAAGCTTTCTTT.

The rearrangement links TRBV12-3 or TRBV12-4 to TRBJ1-1; tentative D call: TRBD1 (6 bases). The CDR3 sequence is 18 residues long. V lost 4 bases, J lost 1 base, and 22 bases lay in between. The CDR3 DNA sequence: TGTGCCAGCAGTTCAGACCGCAGGGGCACGGGTCGGAACACTGAAGCTTTCTTT. Protein: CASSSDRRGTGRNTEAFF.

The rearrangement uses TRBV4-3 and TRBJ1-4; D remains unclear. Germline V gene lookup returns CDR1 LGHNA and CDR2 YSLEER. The CDR3 is 15 amino acids. V shed 4 bases and J shed 7 bases, with 16 bases lying between them. The CDR3 is CASSPTPGIVEKLFF. DNA of the CDR3: TGCGCCAGCAGCCCAACCCCGGGAATAGTTGAAAAACTGTTTTTT.